This T cell receptor beta chain comes out of a study of shared clonotypes between healthy human individuals. Naive CD8 populations comprised CD45RO-negative cells positively selected for CCR7, excluding terminally differentiated effector memory CD45RA+ cells. Every one of the donors was a Caucasian adult that lived in Nashville, Tennessee. Of note for this clone: Its antigen is not identified.

This CDR3 is 14 amino acids long. Germline values: CDR1 MNHEY, CDR2 SMNVEV (reference sequence). V lost 7 bases and J lost 6, with 13 bases in between. This table comes from immunoSEQ multiplex PCR, and its TCRdb copy is limited to in-frame clones, with some not included. There are fewer than 1 million clones in the sample; roughly 96% occur only once, and under 0.3% lies in the top ten. General study findings and limits: Clonotype sharing among donors was expected to depend on sequencing depth. Relative to clonotypes present in all four donors, those not shared had lower generation probabilities.

Material for sequencing was naive CD8+ T cells sorted from blood. The chain combines TRBV27 with TRBJ2-6; no firm D call. This receptor was taken from a man between 25 and 39 years old in good health. CDR3 protein: CASTSLLAANVLTF. CDR3 nucleotides: TGTGCCAGCACCTCGCTTCTTGCGGCCAACGTCCTGACTTTC.